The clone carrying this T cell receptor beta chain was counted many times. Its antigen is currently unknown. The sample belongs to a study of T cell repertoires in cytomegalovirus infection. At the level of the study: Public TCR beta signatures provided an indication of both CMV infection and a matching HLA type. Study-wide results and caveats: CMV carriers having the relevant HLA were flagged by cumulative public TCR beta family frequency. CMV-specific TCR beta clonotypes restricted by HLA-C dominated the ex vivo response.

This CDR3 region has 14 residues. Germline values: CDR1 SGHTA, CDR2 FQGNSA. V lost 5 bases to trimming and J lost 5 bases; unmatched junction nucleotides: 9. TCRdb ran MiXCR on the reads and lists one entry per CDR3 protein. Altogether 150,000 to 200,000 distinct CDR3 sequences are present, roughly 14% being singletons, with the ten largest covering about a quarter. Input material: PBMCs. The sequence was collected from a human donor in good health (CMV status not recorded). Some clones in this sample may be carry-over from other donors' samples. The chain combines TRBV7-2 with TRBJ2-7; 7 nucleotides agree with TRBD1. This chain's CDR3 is CASSAGLDRDEQYF. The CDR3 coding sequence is TGTGCCAGCAGCGCCGGACTTGACAGGGACGAGCAGTACTTC. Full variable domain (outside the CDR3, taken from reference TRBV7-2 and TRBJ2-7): GAGVSQSPSNKVTEKGKDVELRCDPISGHTALYWYRQSLGQGLEFLIYFQGNSAPDKSGLPSDRFSAERTGGSVSTLTIQRTQQEDSAVYLCASSAGLDRDEQYFGPGTRLTVT.